The rows below give T cell receptor beta chains drawn from one sample of a study of T cell responses to AZD1222 COVID-19 vaccine. Produced via immunoSEQ multiplex PCR; TCRdb's table is partial and in-frame only. The table has about 110,000 clones, about nine tenths seen once. The input for sequencing was peripheral blood, taken on day 0 of MenACWY control vaccination. These receptors were obtained from an adult in good health. CDR3s include the opening cysteine and the closing phenylalanine or tryptophan. The D gene is left open where the match is weak. The size field is filled for only some rows; it gives once, few, many or a size class.

abundance	v_gene	d_gene	j_gene	CDR3aa	CDR3nt
-	TRBV15	-	TRBJ1-2	CATSRSAGFYGYTF	TGTGCCACCAGCAGGTCGGCAGGCTTCTATGGCTACACCTTC
once	TRBV6-5	TRBD1	TRBJ2-5	CASRGDRGGETQYF	TGTGCCAGCAGAGGAGACAGGGGAGGAGAGACCCAGTACTTC
-	TRBV30	-	TRBJ2-7	CAWSVLGRYEQYF	TGTGCCTGGAGTGTATTGGGTCGTTACGAGCAGTACTTC
-	TRBV6-5	-	TRBJ2-5	CASSYSLVQETQYF	TGTGCCAGCAGTTACTCGCTCGTGCAAGAGACCCAGTACTTC
-	TRBV6-2/TRBV6-3	-	TRBJ2-1	CASSYSRAGSYNEQFF	TGTGCCAGCAGTTACTCGAGGGCAGGGTCTTACAATGAGCAGTTCTTC
-	TRBV18	TRBD1	TRBJ2-6	CASSGTGISGANVLTF	TGTGCCAGCTCTGGGACAGGGATCTCCGGGGCCAACGTCCTGACTTTC
-	TRBV7-2	TRBD1	TRBJ1-1	CASSLFAGGRTEAFF	TGTGCCAGCAGCTTATTTGCAGGGGGACGCACTGAAGCTTTCTTT
-	TRBV10-3	TRBD1	TRBJ2-2	CAIRRAGQGFTGELFF	TGTGCCATCAGGAGGGCGGGACAGGGATTCACCGGGGAGCTGTTTTTT
-	TRBV5-6	TRBD1	TRBJ1-2	CASSWTGQGKDGYTF	TGTGCCAGCAGCTGGACAGGACAGGGGAAGGATGGCTACACCTTC
-	TRBV19	TRBD1	TRBJ1-5	CASSTSGGHQPQHF	TGTGCCAGTAGTACATCAGGGGGCCATCAGCCCCAGCATTTT
-	TRBV10-2	TRBD1	TRBJ2-2	CASRDRDTGELFF	TGCGCCAGCCGGGACAGGGACACCGGGGAGCTGTTTTTT
once	TRBV6-4	TRBD1	TRBJ1-2	CASSDSVGTGTLNYGYTF	TGTGCCAGCAGTGACTCCGTGGGGACAGGGACTCTTAACTATGGCTACACCTTC
-	TRBV6-5	-	TRBJ1-2	CASSVGPPYGYTF	TGTGCCAGCAGCGTGGGACCACCCTATGGCTACACCTTC
once	TRBV6-5	-	TRBJ1-6	CASSYSTPLRGSPLHF	TGTGCCAGCAGTTACTCGACCCCATTGCGGGGTTCACCCCTCCACTTT
-	TRBV10-3	-	TRBJ1-1	CAISESKTTMNTEAFF	TGTGCCATCAGTGAGTCGAAGACCACAATGAACACTGAAGCTTTCTTT
-	TRBV5-1	-	TRBJ2-7	CASSFGGTYEQYF	TGCGCCAGCAGCTTCGGCGGAACCTACGAGCAGTACTTC
-	TRBV7-3	-	TRBJ2-7	CASSSGSSYEQYF	TGTGCCAGCAGCTCGGGCAGCTCCTACGAGCAGTACTTC
-	TRBV7-9	TRBD1	TRBJ1-2	CASSGQVSNYGYTF	TGTGCCAGCAGCGGACAGGTTTCTAACTATGGCTACACCTTC
-	TRBV3-1/TRBV3-2	-	TRBJ1-3	CASHNSGNTIYF	TGTGCTTCCCACAACTCTGGAAACACCATATATTTT
-	TRBV27	-	TRBJ1-3	CASSLGIAGNTIYF	TGTGCCAGCAGTTTGGGGATAGCTGGAAACACCATATATTTT
once	TRBV6-1	-	TRBJ2-5	CASSGQAGAYQETQYF	TGTGCCAGCAGTGGGCAGGCGGGGGCGTACCAAGAGACCCAGTACTTC
-	TRBV28	-	TRBJ1-5	CASSKRTRANQPQHF	TGTGCCAGCAGCAAACGGACCAGGGCCAATCAGCCCCAGCATTTT
-	TRBV28	-	TRBJ1-2	CASSFGAGDHGYTF	TGTGCCAGCAGCTTTGGGGCCGGGGACCATGGCTACACCTTC
-	TRBV4-2	-	TRBJ2-1	CASSQDTGPEGEQFF	TGTGCCAGCAGCCAAGATACGGGCCCTGAAGGTGAGCAGTTCTTC
-	TRBV4-3	-	TRBJ2-1	CASSQRESGYNEQFF	TGCGCCAGCAGCCAGAGAGAGTCGGGCTACAATGAGCAGTTCTTC
-	TRBV6-2/TRBV6-3	-	TRBJ2-2	CASSSRDGELFF	TGTGCCAGCAGTTCCCGGGACGGGGAGCTGTTTTTT
-	TRBV7-6	-	TRBJ2-2	CASRTGAGELFF	TGTGCCAGCAGAACGGGTGCCGGGGAGCTGTTTTTT
-	TRBV2	TRBD2	TRBJ2-1	CASSALPLSRGGLNEQFF	TGTGCCAGCAGTGCGCTACCCCTGTCGCGCGGGGGGTTGAATGAGCAGTTCTTC
-	TRBV9	TRBD1	TRBJ1-3	CASSSRQGSGNTIYF	TGTGCCAGCAGCTCCCGACAGGGGTCGGGAAACACCATATATTTT
-	TRBV29-1	TRBD1	TRBJ2-1	CSGSLDRANEQFF	TGCAGCGGCTCCCTCGACAGGGCCAATGAGCAGTTCTTC
-	TRBV5-1	-	TRBJ1-1	CASAPQAETEAFF	TGCGCCAGTGCCCCCCAGGCGGAGACTGAAGCTTTCTTT
-	TRBV6-2/TRBV6-3	-	TRBJ2-3	CASSYFPSGPSTDTQYF	TGTGCCAGCAGTTACTTCCCGAGCGGGCCTTCCACAGATACGCAGTATTTT
once	TRBV27	-	TRBJ1-4	CASSFRSGAWSEKLFF	TGTGCCAGCAGTTTTCGATCCGGGGCTTGGAGTGAAAAACTGTTTTTT
once	TRBV27	TRBD1	TRBJ2-2	CASSARQGNTGELFF	TGTGCCAGCAGTGCTCGACAGGGCAACACCGGGGAGCTGTTTTTT
-	TRBV28	-	TRBJ2-3	CASSVGGLFTDTQYF	TGTGCCAGCAGTGTCGGAGGACTCTTCACAGATACGCAGTATTTT
-	TRBV12-5	-	TRBJ1-6	CALCSPLHF	TGTGCTCTATGTTCACCCCTCCACTTT
-	TRBV5-6	-	TRBJ1-3	CASSLGSRGGNTIYF	TGTGCCAGCAGCTTGGGCTCAAGAGGAGGAAACACCATATATTTT
-	TRBV7-9	-	TRBJ1-1	CASSLGPIQVTEAFF	TGTGCCAGCAGCTTAGGGCCTATACAGGTCACTGAAGCTTTCTTT
-	TRBV25-1	-	TRBJ2-1	CASSESGRHNEQFF	TGTGCCAGCAGTGAATCCGGGAGACACAATGAGCAGTTCTTC
-	TRBV28	-	TRBJ2-2	CATWGAVGTGELFF	TGTGCTACCTGGGGAGCAGTAGGGACCGGGGAGCTGTTTTTT
-	TRBV6-5	-	TRBJ1-1	CASHRVGNTEAFF	TGTGCCAGTCACAGGGTCGGGAACACTGAAGCTTTCTTT
few	TRBV10-2	-	TRBJ1-2	CASSDRGHYGYTF	TGCGCCAGCAGTGACAGGGGCCACTATGGCTACACCTTC
-	TRBV19	TRBD1	TRBJ1-3	CASMTGGSGNTIYF	TGTGCCAGTATGACAGGGGGCTCTGGAAACACCATATATTTT
-	TRBV4-1	TRBD1	TRBJ1-6	CASSQQTGDNSPLHF	TGCGCCAGCAGCCAACAGACAGGGGACAATTCACCCCTCCACTTT
few	TRBV19	-	TRBJ1-1	CASRRAGLDTEAFF	TGTGCCAGTAGGAGGGCAGGTTTAGACACTGAAGCTTTCTTT
-	TRBV28	-	TRBJ2-3	CASSQDEASTDTQYF	TGTGCCAGCAGTCAAGACGAAGCTAGCACAGATACGCAGTATTTT
-	TRBV19	TRBD2	TRBJ2-1	CASSLFGTSGSSYNGQFF	TGTGCCAGTAGTCTTTTCGGGACTAGCGGGTCCTCCTACAATGGGCAGTTCTTC
many	TRBV19	-	TRBJ1-1	CASSKGTEAFF	TGTGCCAGTAGTAAGGGCACTGAAGCTTTCTTT
-	TRBV7-9	-	TRBJ2-1	CASSPAGDEQFF	TGTGCCAGCAGCCCAGCCGGGGACGAGCAGTTCTTC
-	TRBV4-3	TRBD1	TRBJ1-2	CASSQDLGDRSNYGYTF	TGCGCCAGCAGCCAAGATCTTGGGGACAGATCTAACTATGGCTACACCTTC
-	TRBV5-6	-	TRBJ1-2	CASSFRRDGYTF	TGTGCCAGCAGCTTCCGTAGGGATGGCTACACCTTC
-	TRBV7-9	-	TRBJ1-2	CASSLDTGAGTF	TGTGCCAGCAGCTTAGATACGGGGGCCGGCACCTTC
-	TRBV11-2	TRBD1	TRBJ2-6	CASGRDRGFGANVLTF	TGTGCCAGCGGCCGGGACAGGGGCTTTGGGGCCAACGTCCTGACTTTC
-	TRBV14	-	TRBJ1-3	CASSLPGSHSGNTIYF	TGTGCCAGCAGCCTACCCGGAAGCCACTCTGGAAACACCATATATTTT
once	TRBV10-2	TRBD1	TRBJ1-6	CASSSGQGGNSPLHF	TGCGCCAGCAGTTCGGGACAGGGGGGTAATTCACCCCTCCACTTT
-	TRBV27	-	TRBJ2-7	CASRNKYEQYF	TGTGCCAGCCGTAACAAGTACGAGCAGTACTTC
-	TRBV2	-	TRBJ1-5	CASSERGYSNQPQHF	TGTGCCAGCAGTGAAAGGGGGTACAGCAATCAGCCCCAGCATTTT
-	TRBV9	TRBD1	TRBJ2-5	CASSVVQGAGETQYF	TGTGCCAGCAGCGTAGTTCAGGGGGCGGGGGAGACCCAGTACTTC
-	TRBV6-6	TRBD2	TRBJ2-3	CASSPRGSGGAVDTQYF	TGTGCCAGCAGTCCCCGAGGAAGCGGGGGGGCTGTGGATACGCAGTATTTT